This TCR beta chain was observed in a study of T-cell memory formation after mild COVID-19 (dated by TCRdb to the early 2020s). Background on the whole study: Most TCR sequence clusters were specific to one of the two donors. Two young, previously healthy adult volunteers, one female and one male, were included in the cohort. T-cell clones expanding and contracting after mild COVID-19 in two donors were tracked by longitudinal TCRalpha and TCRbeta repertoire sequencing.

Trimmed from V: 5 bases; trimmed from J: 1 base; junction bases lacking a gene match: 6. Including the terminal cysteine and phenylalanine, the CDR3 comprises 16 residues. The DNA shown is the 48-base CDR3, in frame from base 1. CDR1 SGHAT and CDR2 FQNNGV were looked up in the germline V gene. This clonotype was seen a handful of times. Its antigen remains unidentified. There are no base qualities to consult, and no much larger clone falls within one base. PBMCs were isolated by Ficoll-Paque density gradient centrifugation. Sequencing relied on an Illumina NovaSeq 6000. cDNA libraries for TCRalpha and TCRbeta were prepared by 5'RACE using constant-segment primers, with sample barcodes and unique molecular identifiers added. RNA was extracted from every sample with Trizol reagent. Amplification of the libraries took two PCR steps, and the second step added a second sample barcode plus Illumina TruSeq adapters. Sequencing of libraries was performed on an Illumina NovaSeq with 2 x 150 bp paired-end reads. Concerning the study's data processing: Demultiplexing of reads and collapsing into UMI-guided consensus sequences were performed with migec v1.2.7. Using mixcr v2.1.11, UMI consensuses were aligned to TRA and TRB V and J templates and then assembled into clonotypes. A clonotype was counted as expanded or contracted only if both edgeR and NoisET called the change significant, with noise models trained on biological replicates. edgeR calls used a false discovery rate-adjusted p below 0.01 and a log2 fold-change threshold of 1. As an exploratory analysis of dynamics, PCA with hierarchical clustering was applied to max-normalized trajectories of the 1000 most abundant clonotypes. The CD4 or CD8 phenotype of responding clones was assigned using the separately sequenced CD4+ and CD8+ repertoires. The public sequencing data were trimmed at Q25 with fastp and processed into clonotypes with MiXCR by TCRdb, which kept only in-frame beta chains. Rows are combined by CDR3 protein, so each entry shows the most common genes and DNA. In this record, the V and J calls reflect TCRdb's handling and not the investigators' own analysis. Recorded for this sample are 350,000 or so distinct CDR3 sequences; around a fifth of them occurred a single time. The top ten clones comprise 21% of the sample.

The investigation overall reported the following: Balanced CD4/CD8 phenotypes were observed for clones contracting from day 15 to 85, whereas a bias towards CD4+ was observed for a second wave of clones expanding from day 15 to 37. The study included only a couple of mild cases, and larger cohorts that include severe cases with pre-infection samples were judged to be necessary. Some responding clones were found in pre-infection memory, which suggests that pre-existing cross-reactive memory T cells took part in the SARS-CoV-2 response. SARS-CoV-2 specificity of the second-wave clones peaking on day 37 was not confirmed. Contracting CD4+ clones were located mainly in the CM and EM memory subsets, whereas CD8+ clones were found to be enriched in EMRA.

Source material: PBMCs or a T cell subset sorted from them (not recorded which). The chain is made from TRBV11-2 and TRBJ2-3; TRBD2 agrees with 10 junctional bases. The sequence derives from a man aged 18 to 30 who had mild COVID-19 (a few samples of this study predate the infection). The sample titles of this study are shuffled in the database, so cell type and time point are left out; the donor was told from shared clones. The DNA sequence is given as TGTGCCAGCAGCCGAACTCTAGCGGGGGGCACAGATACGCAGTATTTT. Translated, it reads CASSRTLAGGTDTQYF.